Shown below are 4 T cell receptor beta chains from a single sample sequenced in a study of blood T cell repertoires in COVID-19. The assay was immunoSEQ multiplex PCR, and TCRdb's table has in-frame clones only and misses some. The sample has 85,000 to 95,000 clones, about nine tenths seen once. Material for sequencing was peripheral blood. The receptors derive from a woman in her forties or fifties in a cohort sampled during active COVID-19.

This clone was recorded once. The chain recombines TRBV19 with TRBJ1-5; 8 positions match TRBD1. Trimming took 6 bases from V and 9 from J; bases not matched to a gene: 13. The CDR3 totals 15 residues. Germline V gene lookup returns CDR1 LNHDA and CDR2 SQIVND (reference sequence). CDR3 in DNA: TGTGCCAGTAGAGACAAGGGACAGGCGCGACGGCCCCAGCATTTT. This sequence encodes CASRDKGQARRPQHF. The full variable domain, with the rest looked up from reference TRBV19 and TRBJ1-5, is DGGITQSPKYLFRKEGQNVTLSCEQNLNHDAMYWYRQDPGQGLRLIYYSQIVNDFQKGDIAEGYSVSREKKESFPLTVTSAQKNPTAFYLCASRDKGQARRPQHFGDGTRLSIL.

The chain employs TRBV6-5 and TRBJ1-1; perhaps TRBD1 as D (5 bases). This CDR3 contains 13 residues. Deletions cut 4 bases from V and 4 bases from J, with 10 bases between. Per germline, CDR1 MNHEY and CDR2 SVGAGI. CDR3 sequence reads: CASSSGLRTEAFF. The CDR3 nucleotides are TGTGCCAGCAGTTCAGGGTTGCGCACTGAAGCTTTCTTT.

The chain is built from TRBV27 and TRBJ2-1; D not resolved. The CDR3 is made up of 12 amino acids. V lost 6 bases, J lost 7 bases, and 10 bases lay in between. Germline CDR1 is MNHEY and CDR2 is SMNVEV (reference sequence). CDR3 bases: TGTGCCAGCAGCTACTCTACGAATGAGCAGTTCTTC. It encodes CASSYSTNEQFF.

This rearrangement joins TRBV10-3 to TRBJ2-3; a possible D gene is TRBD1 (5 bases). This CDR3 is built from 13 residues. Per germline, CDR1 ENHRY and CDR2 SYGVKD. V was shortened by 11 bases and J by 6 bases, with 18 bases between the two germline ends. The chain's CDR3 is CAVNSGSEDTQYF. The CDR3 DNA reads TGTGCCGTAAATTCAGGGTCGGAGGATACGCAGTATTTT.